A selection of T cell receptor beta chains follows, all from one sample in a study of CD8 T cells in ankylosing spondylitis. TCRdb itself ran the 5' RACE reads through MiXCR, one entry per CDR3 protein. There are a few hundred thousand distinct CDR3 sequences in the sample; about a fifth occur only once, and about 15% lies in the top ten. Sequenced: blood, either unsorted or a sorted T cell fraction (not recorded which). The receptor set was obtained from a male donor with ankylosing spondylitis. The CDR3 runs from the conserved cysteine through the conserved F or W. A D gene is named only where the DNA matches it firmly. Size is omitted from some rows. Given values are once, few, many or a class for expanded clones.

TRBV28	TRBJ1-2	few	TRBD1	CASSTTGNYYGYTF	TGTGCCAGCAGTACGACAGGGAATTATTATGGCTACACCTTC
TRBV12-3/TRBV12-4	TRBJ2-7	.	.	CASSYHQEDEQYF	TGTGCCAGCAGTTATCACCAGGAGGACGAGCAGTACTTC
TRBV12-3/TRBV12-4	TRBJ2-1	.	TRBD2	CASSWGGGSYNEQFF	TGTGCCAGCAGTTGGGGCGGGGGCTCCTACAATGAGCAGTTCTTC
TRBV29-1	TRBJ1-1	many	.	CSVGVMNTEAFF	TGCAGCGTTGGGGTGATGAACACTGAAGCTTTCTTT
TRBV5-1	TRBJ2-3	few	.	CASSLGWSTDTQYF	TGCGCCAGCAGCTTGGGTTGGAGCACAGATACGCAGTATTTT
TRBV7-3	TRBJ1-6	.	.	CASSFDSYRGSPLHF	TGTGCCAGCAGCTTTGACAGTTACCGAGGATCACCCCTCCACTTT
TRBV20-1	TRBJ1-4	.	.	CSATQGNGDEKLFF	TGCAGTGCTACACAGGGCAACGGGGACGAAAAACTGTTTTTT
TRBV19	TRBJ1-4	.	.	CASSIVAGMNEKLFF	TGTGCCAGTAGTATCGTGGCAGGGATGAATGAAAAACTGTTTTTT
TRBV20-1	TRBJ1-2	.	TRBD1	CSAEWDRVGGYTF	TGCAGTGCAGAATGGGACAGGGTCGGTGGCTACACCTTC
TRBV4-1	TRBJ2-3	.	TRBD2	CASSHLTSRKPDTQYF	TGCGCCAGCAGCCACCTGACTAGCAGGAAGCCAGATACGCAGTATTTT
TRBV6-1	TRBJ2-3	.	.	CATRLGGSTDTQYF	TGTGCCACCCGGTTGGGCGGTAGCACAGATACGCAGTATTTT
TRBV15	TRBJ2-5	.	.	CATSRDQGGAEETQYF	TGTGCCACCAGCAGAGATCAGGGGGGAGCGGAAGAGACCCAGTACTTC
TRBV5-1	TRBJ2-1	.	TRBD1	CASSKDRGAYNEQFF	TGCGCCAGCAGCAAGGACAGGGGCGCCTACAATGAGCAGTTCTTC
TRBV20-1	TRBJ2-5	few	.	CSARPEETQYF	TGCAGTGCACGGCCAGAAGAGACCCAGTACTTC
TRBV7-2	TRBJ2-6	.	TRBD1	CASSVPGGAGANVLTF	TGTGCCAGCAGCGTCCCAGGGGGCGCTGGGGCCAACGTCCTGACTTTC
TRBV29-1	TRBJ2-7	few	.	CSVDVAGSSYEQYF	TGCAGCGTTGATGTTGCAGGGTCCTCCTACGAGCAGTACTTC
TRBV12-3/TRBV12-4	TRBJ1-2	few	TRBD1	CASSRPHVTGGTGGYTF	TGTGCCAGCAGTCGACCCCATGTGACAGGGGGAACGGGTGGCTACACCTTC
TRBV6-6	TRBJ1-6	many	TRBD1	CASMGQGWSPLHF	TGTGCCAGCATGGGACAGGGTTGGTCACCCCTCCACTTT
TRBV18	TRBJ2-7	few	.	CASSRAVRGNYEQYF	TGTGCCAGCTCACGGGCAGTGCGGGGAAACTACGAGCAGTACTTC
TRBV5-1	TRBJ2-1	few	.	CASSLLVGQNEQFF	TGCGCCAGCAGCTTGTTGGTAGGCCAGAATGAGCAGTTCTTC
TRBV7-8	TRBJ2-1	.	.	CASSDRDWGNEQFF	TGTGCCAGCAGCGACCGGGACTGGGGCAATGAGCAGTTCTTC
TRBV5-1	TRBJ2-1	many	.	CASSLVGAISSADEQFF	TGCGCCAGCAGCTTGGTCGGGGCGATTTCTAGCGCCGATGAGCAGTTCTTC
TRBV10-3	TRBJ1-4	few	TRBD1	CATRDRGKGSANEKLFF	TGTGCCACCCGAGACAGGGGGAAAGGCTCGGCTAATGAAAAACTGTTTTTT
TRBV18	TRBJ1-1	many	TRBD1	CASSPYAGQGMSDTEAFF	TGTGCCAGCTCACCATACGCGGGACAGGGAATGTCGGACACTGAAGCTTTCTTT
TRBV5-1	TRBJ1-2	.	.	CASAARGGSDYGYTF	TGCGCCAGCGCCGCCCGAGGGGGGTCGGACTATGGCTACACCTTC